A selection of T cell receptor beta chains follows, all from one sample in a study of T cell repertoires in cytomegalovirus infection. MiXCR, run by TCRdb on the reads, gives a single entry per CDR3 protein. The top ten clones hold around 12% of a sample with 830,000 or so distinct CDR3 sequences, about 33% of them seen once. No antigens are known for them. The specimen was cultured CD8+ T cells from PBMCs, collected from culture after CMV antigen stimulation. Receptor source: a human donor in good health (CMV status not recorded). Some clones in this sample may be carry-over from other donors' samples. The CDR3 runs from the conserved cysteine through the conserved F or W. Fields, in order: J gene, D gene, V gene, clone size, CDR3 protein, CDR3 DNA. A D gene is named only where the DNA matches it firmly. The listing skips clone size in some rows; elsewhere it reads once, few, many or a size class.

>TRBJ2-3|TRBD2|TRBV6-1|few
CASFDWTSDYFSTQYF
TGTGCCAGCTTCGATTGGACTAGCGATTATTTCAGTACGCAGTATTTT
>TRBJ2-5|TRBD2|TRBV12-3/TRBV12-4|.
CASSLLLAGGQETQYF
TGTGCCAGCAGTTTGCTGCTAGCGGGGGGTCAAGAGACCCAGTACTTC
>TRBJ2-1|.|TRBV12-3/TRBV12-4|.
CASSFLFEQFF
TGTGCCAGCAGTTTCCTGTTTGAGCAGTTCTTC
>TRBJ2-1|TRBD1|TRBV6-5|few
CASSPRQGARTEQFF
TGTGCCAGCAGCCCTCGACAGGGGGCGCGTACTGAGCAGTTCTTC
>TRBJ1-4|.|TRBV23-1|.
CASSQSITATNEKLFF
TGCGCCAGCAGTCAATCGATAACGGCAACTAATGAAAAACTGTTTTTT
>TRBJ1-4|.|TRBV18|.
CVSSPDEQWNFATNEKLFF
TGTGTCAGCTCACCCGATGAACAGTGGAACTTCGCAACTAATGAAAAACTGTTTTTT
>TRBJ2-7|TRBD1|TRBV7-4|few
CASSLQGKEQYF
TGTGCCAGCAGTTTACAGGGGAAAGAGCAGTACTTC
>TRBJ2-7|TRBD2|TRBV2|.
CASLGGNSYEQYF
TGTGCCAGCCTCGGGGGGAACTCCTACGAGCAGTACTTC
>TRBJ2-3|.|TRBV5-4|.
CASSLRQGPDTQYF
TGTGCCAGCAGCTTGCGTCAGGGCCCAGATACGCAGTATTTT
>TRBJ2-5|TRBD1|TRBV7-9|few
CASSPTGGRAETQYF
TGTGCCAGCAGCCCTACAGGGGGTAGGGCCGAGACCCAGTACTTC
>TRBJ1-2|.|TRBV6-5|many
CASSYSGGGYTF
TGTGCCAGCAGTTACTCGGGGGGAGGCTACACCTTC
>TRBJ1-5|.|TRBV6-5|few
CASSFSAGGQPQHF
TGTGCCAGCAGTTTCTCCGCGGGCGGTCAGCCCCAGCATTTT
>TRBJ1-5|TRBD1|TRBV7-2|few
CASRMDRLSQPQHF
TGTGCCAGCAGGATGGACAGGCTTTCTCAGCCCCAGCATTTT
>TRBJ2-4|.|TRBV19|many
CASSIDSGHFPSTKNIQYF
TGTGCCAGTAGTATAGACTCAGGACACTTTCCGTCCACCAAAAACATTCAGTACTTC
>TRBJ1-6|.|TRBV6-1|.
CASSMGRINSPLHF
TGTGCCAGCAGTATGGGACGGATTAATTCACCCCTCCACTTT
>TRBJ2-7|TRBD1|TRBV23-1|few
CASSQFGQGASYEQYF
TGCGCCAGCAGTCAATTCGGGCAGGGGGCATCCTACGAGCAGTACTTC
>TRBJ1-1|.|TRBV11-2|few
CASGEAQNTEAFF
TGTGCCAGCGGAGAGGCTCAGAACACTGAAGCTTTCTTT
>TRBJ1-1|TRBD1|TRBV28|.
CASSYPGTGLNTEAFF
TGTGCCAGCAGTTACCCCGGGACAGGGTTGAACACTGAAGCTTTCTTT
>TRBJ2-4|TRBD1|TRBV6-2/TRBV6-3|few
CASRLQTGYGKNIQYF
TGTGCCAGCAGACTTCAGACAGGGTACGGCAAAAACATTCAGTACTTC
>TRBJ2-7|TRBD2|TRBV6-1|.
CASSEWTSGGSYEQYF
TGTGCCAGCAGTGAATGGACTAGCGGGGGGTCCTACGAGCAGTACTTC
>TRBJ2-7|TRBD1|TRBV3-1|.
CASSQVVQWGQGGYEQYF
TGTGCCAGCAGCCAAGTCGTGCAGTGGGGACAGGGAGGGTACGAGCAGTACTTC
>TRBJ1-1|.|TRBV20-1|few
CSARDRSTAVEAFF
TGCAGTGCTAGAGATCGTTCAACGGCAGTTGAAGCTTTCTTT
>TRBJ2-1|.|TRBV7-3|many
CASSLLAPYNEQFF
TGTGCCAGCAGCTTACTGGCCCCCTACAATGAGCAGTTCTTC
>TRBJ1-4|.|TRBV12-3/TRBV12-4|many
CASSPPLGAANEKLFF
TGTGCCAGCAGCCCACCATTGGGAGCAGCTAATGAAAAACTGTTTTTT
>TRBJ2-1|TRBD2|TRBV12-3/TRBV12-4|many
CASSLASGVYNEQFF
TGTGCCAGCAGTTTAGCGAGCGGGGTATACAATGAGCAGTTCTTC
>TRBJ2-1|TRBD2|TRBV7-9|.
CASSPTSGGLFQNEQFF
TGTGCCAGCAGCCCTACTAGCGGGGGGCTCTTTCAGAATGAGCAGTTCTTC
>TRBJ2-3|TRBD1|TRBV7-6|.
CASSSPDRVPTDTQYF
TGTGCCAGCAGCTCCCCGGACAGGGTGCCCACAGATACGCAGTATTTT
>TRBJ2-2|TRBD1|TRBV7-3|few
CASSLTGDQVELFF
TGTGCCAGCAGCCTGACAGGGGATCAGGTGGAGCTGTTTTTT
>TRBJ2-1|.|TRBV6-1|few
CASGGRTDGYNEQFF
TGTGCCAGCGGGGGGCGGACAGACGGCTACAATGAGCAGTTCTTC
>TRBJ1-5|.|TRBV6-1|.
CASTPGTNQSQHF
TGTGCCAGCACCCCAGGTACCAACCAGTCCCAGCATTTT
>TRBJ1-2|.|TRBV5-4|few
CASSGPDLTGNGYTF
TGTGCCAGCAGCGGGCCGGACTTAACAGGGAATGGCTACACCTTC
>TRBJ1-2|TRBD1|TRBV12-3/TRBV12-4|few
CASSLAPGGNYGYTF
TGTGCCAGCAGTTTAGCGCCAGGGGGAAACTATGGCTACACCTTC
>TRBJ2-2|TRBD2|TRBV4-1|few
CASSQKYSGANTGELFF
TGCGCCAGCAGCCAAAAGTATAGCGGGGCCAACACCGGGGAGCTGTTTTTT
>TRBJ1-1|.|TRBV7-6|many
CASSPFVGGRSTEAFF
TGTGCCAGCAGCCCATTCGTGGGGGGACGTAGCACTGAAGCTTTCTTT
>TRBJ1-2|.|TRBV28|few
CASKDRQNYGYTF
TGTGCCAGCAAGGACAGACAGAACTATGGCTACACCTTC
>TRBJ2-3|TRBD2|TRBV28|few
CASSYNPSGTSTDTQYF
TGTGCCAGCAGCTACAACCCTAGCGGTACTAGCACAGATACGCAGTATTTT
>TRBJ1-3|.|TRBV19|few
CASSISTGTGNTIYF
TGTGCCAGTAGTATCTCGACGGGTACTGGAAACACCATATATTTT
>TRBJ1-5|TRBD1|TRBV5-6|.
CASSIRTGRRLQPQHF
TGTGCCAGCAGCATCCGGACAGGCAGGAGACTTCAGCCCCAGCATTTT
>TRBJ2-1|.|TRBV7-8|many
CASSAHNEQFF
TGTGCCAGCAGCGCCCACAATGAGCAGTTCTTC
>TRBJ1-1|.|TRBV19|.
CASSMVPYGTEAFF
TGTGCCAGTAGTATGGTCCCTTATGGGACTGAAGCTTTCTTT
>TRBJ1-1|TRBD1|TRBV6-5|.
CASSFLGGQNEAFF
TGTGCCAGCAGTTTCCTAGGGGGACAGAATGAAGCTTTCTTT
>TRBJ2-2|TRBD1|TRBV27|.
CASSPTDRGTAGELFF
TGTGCCAGCAGTCCCACGGACAGGGGAACAGCCGGGGAGCTGTTTTTT
>TRBJ1-2|.|TRBV19|.
CASSISRYYGYTF
TGTGCCAGTAGTATATCCAGATACTATGGCTACACCTTC
>TRBJ1-1|.|TRBV6-2/TRBV6-3|few
CASSFLQDPNTEAFF
TGTGCCAGCAGCTTCCTTCAGGACCCGAACACTGAAGCTTTCTTT
>TRBJ2-1|.|TRBV6-1|.
CASKADPYNEQFF
TGTGCCAGCAAAGCGGATCCTTACAATGAGCAGTTCTTC
>TRBJ2-3|.|TRBV12-3/TRBV12-4|many
CASSLYTDTQYF
TGTGCCAGCAGCCTCTACACAGATACGCAGTATTTT
>TRBJ2-1|.|TRBV19|.
CASTVRRGSYNEQFF
TGTGCCAGTACAGTACGCCGGGGCTCCTACAATGAGCAGTTCTTC
>TRBJ1-2|.|TRBV14|.
CASSNSLISGTF
TGTGCCAGCAGCAACTCTTTGATCTCGGGCACCTTC
>TRBJ2-4|.|TRBV11-1|.
CASSLIGLENIQYF
TGTGCCAGCAGCTTAATCGGGCTTGAAAACATTCAGTACTTC